This T cell receptor (beta chain) was captured in a study of T cell responses to AZD1222 COVID-19 vaccine. Regarding the study as a whole: White British ancestry dominated among donors, who included more females, and clonal diversity was possibly underestimated. Only 5 or 6 individuals given AZD1222 were seropositive at baseline. Spike was spanned by vaccine-associated CD4 TCRs, which were dominant at 160-218 and 743-854.

Some clones are missing from TCRdb's copy, which holds only in-frame ones; the method was immunoSEQ multiplex PCR. The sample lists approximately 90,000 clones, 80% to 90% occurring once. CDR1 is SGHTA, CDR2 FQGNSA, per germline. Trimming took 6 bases from V and 1 from J, leaving 16 bases between them. This CDR3 spans 15 amino acids. To note about this clone: What it binds is not known.

The sequence was obtained from an adult in good health. The chain combines TRBV7-2 with TRBJ2-7, with D perhaps matching TRBD2 (6 bases). The sample here was peripheral blood, taken on day 0 of AZD1222 vaccination. The CDR3 loop reads CASSKPGLMSYEQYF. In DNA, the CDR3 is TGTGCCAGCAGTAAACCGGGACTGATGTCCTACGAGCAGTACTTC. Together with reference TRBV7-2 and TRBJ2-7, the CDR3 gives the full variable domain: GAGVSQSPSNKVTEKGKDVELRCDPISGHTALYWYRQSLGQGLEFLIYFQGNSAPDKSGLPSDRFSAERTGGSVSTLTIQRTQQEDSAVYLCASSKPGLMSYEQYFGPGTRLTVT.